This TCR beta chain originates from a study of metastatic and nonmetastatic thyroid tumors (TCRdb year 2020). In terms of the full investigation: The researchers compared repertoires between peripheral blood samples and tumor or nodule tissue samples from patients with malignant or benign thyroid disease.

In the case of this clone: Its antigen is not yet known. Base qualities are not recorded, but no much larger clone differs from it by a single base.

The paper's findings and limits, for the study overall: TCR beta diversity was reported as significantly higher in malignant tumors than in benign nodules, in both blood and tumor samples.

Sequences MGHRA (CDR1) and YSYEKL (CDR2) are obtained from the germline V gene. From the cysteine through the phenylalanine, the CDR3 covers 17 amino acids. Just the 51-base CDR3 DNA is kept, in frame starting at base 1. Germline trimming: 1 base from V, 0 bases from J; junction bases outside gene matches: 9. No treatment had been received by any patient before thyroid surgery. The study retrospectively analysed patient clinical samples collected from about 2012 to 2019 using T-cell receptor beta sequencing. Library creation used PCR. Reads for this sample came from an Illumina HiSeq 4000. High-throughput sequencing was used to profile the CDR3 region of the TCR beta-chain in every patient. Turning to the authors' computational methods: The researchers built a classifier to tell apart papillary thyroid cancer patients with distant metastasis, based on CDR3 differences among clinicopathological groups. The Shannon index was used to measure repertoire diversity, and the Morisita-Horn index was used to measure how similar tumor and blood repertoires were. TCRdb applied fastp at Q25 and MiXCR to the public reads, then kept only in-frame beta chains. The V and J calls shown here were made by TCRdb, not taken from the authors' results. Counted in this sample were around 89,000 clones; about 15% of them appeared once. Of the sample, 3.6% is held by the ten largest clones.

This sequence uses TRBV4-1 and TRBJ2-7, with 7 middle bases fitting TRBD2. This clonotype originated in a female donor with papillary thyroid cancer or a benign thyroid nodule (not recorded which). Some clones in this sample may be carry-over from other donors' samples. Source material: blood. The DNA sequence reads TGCGCCAGCAGCCAAGGGGGACTATCGGGGCGCTCCTACGAGCAGTACTTC. Its product reads: CASSQGGLSGRSYEQYF.